Below are 8 T cell receptor beta chains sequenced from a single sample in a study of blood T cell repertoires in COVID-19. Profiled with immunoSEQ multiplex PCR; TCRdb holds only in-frame clones, not every one. The sample has some 95,000 clones; about four fifths are singletons. The source material was peripheral blood. These receptors were collected from a man in his 70s with acute or convalescent COVID-19.

About this clone: The junction departs from germline at one end; a sequencing error may be responsible. V and J are TRBV6-5 and TRBJ2-7; a possible D gene is TRBD2 (6 bases). CDR1 and CDR2 from the germline V gene are MNHEY and SVGAGI. There are 14 residues in the CDR3. CDR3 sequence (DNA): TGTGCCAGCAGACTCGGGACTTTCTCCAACGAGCAGTACTTC. Translation gives CASRLGTFSNEQYF.

This clone has more than one count but fewer than ten. The chain is built from TRBV5-1 and TRBJ1-3; TRBD1 agrees at 10 bases. Germline-derived CDR1 and CDR2 are SGHRS and YFSETQ. CDR3 length: 19 residues. V dropped 4 bases and J dropped 3; count of bases not matched to a gene: 16. The CDR3 spells CASSERAPGQGWGGNTIYF. The DNA of the CDR3 is TGCGCCAGCAGCGAAAGAGCCCCGGGACAGGGGTGGGGTGGAAACACCATATATTTT.

The CDR3 region is CASSLSGLEPTGELFF. Here the CDR3 DNA reads TGTGCCAGCAGTTTATCGGGACTAGAACCCACCGGGGAGCTGTTTTTT. The rearrangement links TRBV28 to TRBJ2-2; 8 bases are a match to TRBD2. The CDR3 is 16 amino acids. V gave up 1 base and J gave up 4 bases; unmatched junction bases: 5. CDR1 and CDR2 from the germline V gene are MDHEN and SYDVKM.

The chain is built from TRBV18 and TRBJ1-5; D not resolved. The CDR3 is 12 residues long. The V end was cut by 7 bases, the J end by 6 bases, with 10 bases between. Germline loops: CDR1 KGHSH, CDR2 LQKENI. Written as DNA, the CDR3 is TGTGCCAGCTTTACCCCCGGTCAGCCCCAGCATTTT. It encodes CASFTPGQPQHF. Filled out from reference TRBV18 and TRBJ1-5, the complete variable domain reads NAGVMQNPRHLVRRRGQEARLRCSPMKGHSHVYWYRQLPEEGLKFMVYLQKENIIDESGMPKERFSAEFPKEGPSILRIQQVVRGDSAAYFCASFTPGQPQHFGDGTRLSIL.

The chain uses TRBV7-9 and TRBJ1-2; D gene unclear. V was pared by 1 base and J by 3 bases, with 3 bases between. Per germline, CDR1 SEHNR and CDR2 FQNEAQ (reference sequence). The CDR3 totals 12 residues. The CDR3 nucleotides read TGTGCCAGCAGCTTAGAGCACTATGGCTACACCTTC. It specifies CASSLEHYGYTF.

The V call is TRBV14, the J call TRBJ2-2, with 10 bases identical to TRBD2. Germline V CDR1 and CDR2: SGHDN, FVKESK. V shed 3 bases and J 1 base; nucleotides not matched to a gene: 2. This CDR3 is built from 16 residues. CDR3: CASSHLAGVNTGELFF. The DNA for the CDR3 is TGTGCCAGCAGCCATCTAGCGGGAGTGAACACCGGGGAGCTGTTTTTT.

This clone was seen once. The rearrangement uses TRBV4-1 and TRBJ2-3; 7 positions agree with TRBD1. The junction had 20 bases not matched to a gene; V was cut back by 2 bases and J by 6 bases. The CDR3 runs to 19 residues. Germline CDR1 reads MGHRA; CDR2 reads YSYEKL. The CDR3 DNA sequence: TGCGCCAGCAGCCAAACACAATATCGGGACAGCGGTCTATCGGATACGCAGTATTTT. Its protein is CASSQTQYRDSGLSDTQYF.

Regarding this clone: Other DNA sequences of this sample code for an identical CDR3. The rearrangement joins TRBV18 to TRBJ2-1; tentative D call: TRBD2 (6 bases). The germline V gene has CDR1 KGHSH and CDR2 LQKENI. This CDR3 spans 15 amino acids. V lost 3 bases to trimming and J lost 0 bases, with 9 bases between them. CDR3 in DNA: TGTGCCAGCTCACCGGGACTCACCTCCTACAATGAGCAGTTCTTC. Residues: CASSPGLTSYNEQFF.